This T cell receptor (beta chain) was documented in a study of identical twins. Overall study results and limits: In zero-insertion analyses, partial confounding could arise from invariant MAIT and iNKT cells.

This clonotype was observed at least ten times. The antigen is undetermined. TCRdb reanalysed the 5' RACE reads using MiXCR and keeps one entry per CDR3 protein. The sample carries roughly 230,000 distinct CDR3 sequences, about 8.3% recorded once. These data were also reused for a study on yellow fever vaccine responses in identical twins.

This sequence was found in a woman aged 18-29 years in good health. The sequenced material came from CD8+ T cells sorted from blood.

CDR3 bases: TGTGCCAGCAGCTTGACTAGCGTTTTCTACAATGAGCAGTTCTTC. Translating gives CASSLTSVFYNEQFF. This chain connects TRBV12-3 or TRBV12-4 to TRBJ2-1; 8 bases fit TRBD2. V lost 6 bases and J lost 3; bases outside the gene matches: 7. The CDR3 loop spans 15 amino acids.